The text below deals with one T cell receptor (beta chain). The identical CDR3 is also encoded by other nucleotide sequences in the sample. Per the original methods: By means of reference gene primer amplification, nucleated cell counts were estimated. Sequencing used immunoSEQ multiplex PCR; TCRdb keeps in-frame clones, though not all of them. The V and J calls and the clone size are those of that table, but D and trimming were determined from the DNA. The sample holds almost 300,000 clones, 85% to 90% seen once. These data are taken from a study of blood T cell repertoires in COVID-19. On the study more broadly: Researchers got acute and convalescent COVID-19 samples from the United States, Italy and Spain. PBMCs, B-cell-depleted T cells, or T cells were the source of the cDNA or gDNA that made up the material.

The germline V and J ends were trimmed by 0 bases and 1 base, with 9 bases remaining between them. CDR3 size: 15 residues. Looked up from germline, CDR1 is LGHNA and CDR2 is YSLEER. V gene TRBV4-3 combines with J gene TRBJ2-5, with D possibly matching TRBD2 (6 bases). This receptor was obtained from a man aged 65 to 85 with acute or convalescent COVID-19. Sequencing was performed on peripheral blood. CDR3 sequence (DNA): TGCGCCAGCAGCCAAGATGGGACTGGCCAAGAGACCCAGTACTTC. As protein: CASSQDGTGQETQYF.